The rows below give T cell receptor beta chains drawn from one sample of a study of blood T cells in healthy people across ages. A single record per CDR3 protein comes from TCRdb applying MiXCR to the 5' RACE reads. The sample holds hundreds of thousands of distinct CDR3 sequences; less than 25% are singletons and the top ten take roughly 10%. The same data also went into a second study, on T cells of mothers and their children.

Sequencing was done on a sample of blood. The receptors shown here come from a boy aged 5-17 years in good health. Each CDR3 is given with its conserved first and last residue. Fields, in order: J gene, D gene, clone size, V gene, CDR3 protein, CDR3 DNA. D genes are given only for firm matches. Size is stated for part of the rows, as once, few or many counts, or as a class when the clone is expanded.

>TRBJ2-1|-|few|TRBV6-5
CASHRVNNEQFF
TGTGCCAGCCACCGGGTTAACAATGAGCAGTTCTTC
>TRBJ2-4|TRBD1|-|TRBV6-2/TRBV6-3
CASSFFDRVEDIQYF
TGTGCCAGCAGTTTTTTCGACAGGGTAGAAGACATTCAGTACTTC
>TRBJ1-5|-|-|TRBV5-1
CASSLATGANQPQHF
TGCGCCAGCAGCTTGGCGACAGGTGCTAATCAGCCCCAGCATTTT
>TRBJ2-5|-|few|TRBV4-1
CASSQQGGAVKEETQYF
TGCGCCAGCAGCCAACAAGGCGGGGCCGTAAAGGAAGAGACCCAGTACTTC
>TRBJ2-7|TRBD2|-|TRBV6-2/TRBV6-3
CAGESSGRAEEQYF
TGTGCCGGCGAGAGCAGCGGGAGGGCCGAAGAGCAGTACTTC
>TRBJ2-2|-|-|TRBV20-1
CSAWDWGTTGELFF
TGCAGTGCATGGGACTGGGGTACCACCGGGGAGCTGTTTTTT
>TRBJ2-4|-|many|TRBV3-1
CASSPGQQKNLRKNIQYF
TGTGCCAGCAGCCCAGGTCAACAGAAGAACCTACGGAAAAACATTCAGTACTTC
>TRBJ2-1|TRBD1|few|TRBV14
CASSQGQGPYNEQFF
TGTGCCAGCAGCCAAGGACAGGGTCCCTACAATGAGCAGTTCTTC
>TRBJ1-2|TRBD1|few|TRBV12-3/TRBV12-4
CASSYPGTGTYGYTF
TGTGCCAGCAGTTACCCCGGGACAGGGACCTATGGCTACACCTTC
>TRBJ2-3|TRBD2|few|TRBV7-9
CASSGERGGIADTQYF
TGTGCCAGCAGCGGAGAGCGGGGGGGGATCGCAGATACGCAGTATTTT
>TRBJ2-1|-|few|TRBV5-1
CASSPEVGTPSSYNEQFF
TGCGCCAGCAGCCCCGAGGTAGGGACCCCGAGCTCCTACAATGAGCAGTTCTTC
>TRBJ2-5|-|-|TRBV14
CASSQDPQYRETQYF
TGTGCCAGCAGCCAAGATCCCCAGTACCGAGAGACCCAGTACTTC
>TRBJ2-5|-|-|TRBV30
CAWRAVEETQYF
TGTGCCTGGAGGGCAGTTGAAGAGACCCAGTACTTC
>TRBJ1-5|-|-|TRBV19
CASSGMMGPQPQHF
TGTGCCAGTAGTGGCATGATGGGCCCACAGCCCCAGCATTTT
>TRBJ2-5|-|-|TRBV7-6
CASSVRQTSGETQYF
TGTGCCAGCAGCGTAAGACAGACCTCCGGGGAGACCCAGTACTTC
>TRBJ1-1|-|-|TRBV20-1
CSAPNRAGRTEAFF
TGCAGTGCCCCGAACCGAGCAGGGAGAACTGAAGCTTTCTTT
>TRBJ2-6|-|-|TRBV5-1
CASSLDLGGRSGANVLTF
TGCGCCAGCAGCTTGGACTTGGGGGGTCGCTCTGGGGCCAACGTCCTGACTTTC
>TRBJ2-1|-|few|TRBV7-2
CASSFSGGTSSYNEQFF
TGTGCCAGCAGCTTTAGTGGGGGGACAAGCTCCTACAATGAGCAGTTCTTC
>TRBJ1-4|-|few|TRBV18
CASSPRQSLNEKLFF
TGTGCCAGCTCACCTCGACAGAGTCTAAATGAAAAACTGTTTTTT
>TRBJ2-7|-|-|TRBV28
CGPKFKQYF
TGTGGGCCGAAGTTCAAGCAGTACTTC
>TRBJ2-2|TRBD2|many|TRBV4-1
CASSQDPGGGTGELFF
TGCGCCAGCAGCCAAGATCCGGGGGGGGGCACCGGGGAGCTGTTTTTT
>TRBJ1-5|TRBD1|-|TRBV24-1
CATSDSSGGYQPQHF
TGTGCCACCAGTGACTCCTCAGGGGGCTATCAGCCCCAGCATTTT
>TRBJ2-7|TRBD1|few|TRBV29-1
CSVWTGGEQYF
TGCAGCGTTTGGACAGGGGGCGAGCAGTACTTC
>TRBJ1-2|TRBD1|-|TRBV2
CASSGLRGNDGYTF
TGTGCCAGCAGTGGCCTCAGGGGGAACGACGGCTACACCTTC
>TRBJ2-7|-|many|TRBV14
CASSQESGGVYEQYF
TGTGCCAGCAGCCAAGAGTCCGGCGGGGTCTACGAGCAGTACTTC
>TRBJ2-1|-|few|TRBV7-2
CASSLVIRGANEQFF
TGTGCCAGCAGCTTAGTTATTAGAGGGGCCAATGAGCAGTTCTTC
>TRBJ2-5|TRBD2|-|TRBV20-1
CSARDSGRALYQETQYF
TGCAGTGCACGTGATAGCGGGAGGGCCCTCTACCAAGAGACCCAGTACTTC
>TRBJ2-2|-|-|TRBV3-1
CASSHGVGELFF
TGTGCCAGCAGCCACGGTGTGGGGGAGCTGTTTTTT
>TRBJ2-1|TRBD2|-|TRBV20-1
CSAISSGEINEQFF
TGCAGTGCTATCTCTAGCGGAGAAATCAATGAGCAGTTCTTC
>TRBJ2-1|TRBD1|-|TRBV4-1
CASSQVGTGVNEQFF
TGCGCCAGCAGCCAAGTAGGGACAGGGGTCAATGAGCAGTTCTTC
>TRBJ2-6|-|few|TRBV3-1
CASRPGTMGANVLTF
TGTGCCAGCAGACCCGGGACAATGGGGGCCAACGTCCTGACTTTC
>TRBJ1-2|-|-|TRBV20-1
CSASLGVIRYGYTF
TGCAGTGCTAGTCTCGGGGTTATTCGTTATGGCTACACCTTC
>TRBJ1-5|-|few|TRBV7-2
CASSLISGDGQPQHF
TGTGCCAGCAGCTTAATTTCGGGGGATGGTCAGCCCCAGCATTTT
>TRBJ2-7|-|few|TRBV4-3
CASSQEGIGPYEQYF
TGCGCCAGCAGCCAGGAGGGTATCGGCCCCTACGAGCAGTACTTC
>TRBJ2-5|-|-|TRBV11-2
CASSLSFGQETQYF
TGTGCCAGCAGCTTGTCTTTCGGCCAAGAGACCCAGTACTTC
>TRBJ2-3|-|-|TRBV7-9
CASSLTGGRSTDTQYF
TGTGCCAGCAGCCTCACCGGGGGACGTAGCACAGATACGCAGTATTTT
>TRBJ1-2|TRBD1|few|TRBV2
CASSEAIGGLGYTF
TGTGCCAGCAGTGAAGCAATAGGGGGCCTCGGCTACACCTTC
>TRBJ2-3|TRBD2|few|TRBV20-1
CSAISSGSRTDTQYF
TGCAGTGCTATTTCAAGCGGGAGTCGGACAGATACGCAGTATTTT
>TRBJ2-2|-|few|TRBV7-9
CASSLSGTTLTNTGELFF
TGTGCCAGCAGCTTATCCGGGACAACCCTGACGAACACCGGGGAGCTGTTTTTT
>TRBJ1-2|-|-|TRBV10-3
CAISESAYGYTF
TGTGCCATCAGTGAGTCTGCCTATGGCTACACCTTC
>TRBJ1-1|TRBD1|few|TRBV28
CASSGRQGVWMNTEAFF
TGTGCCAGCAGTGGCAGACAGGGGGTCTGGATGAACACTGAAGCTTTCTTT